Shown below are 22 T cell receptor beta chains from a single sample sequenced in a study of T-cell reconstitution after alpha-beta-depleted transplantation in children. Unique molecular identifiers were used to barcode this TCRbeta library. TCRdb used MiXCR to reprocess the PCR reads, holding one entry per CDR3 protein. The table lists hundreds of thousands of distinct CDR3 sequences, under 15% of them singletons. This sample comprised PBMCs from the stem cell graft donor, obtained from the stem cell graft. Receptor source: a human donor who donated a stem cell graft to a child with combined immunodeficiency.

This clonotype was observed at least ten times. CDR3 protein: CASSPLAGGSTDTQYF. In DNA, the CDR3 is TGTGCCAGCAGCCCACTAGCGGGAGGGAGCACAGATACGCAGTATTTT. The rearrangement links TRBV7-3 to TRBJ2-3, with 13 nucleotides matching TRBD2. The V and J ends lost 5 bases and 0 bases, in that order; junction bases with no gene match: 2. Germline V CDR1 and CDR2: SGHTA, FQGTGA. The CDR3 has 16 amino acids. The entire variable domain, with the rest obtained from reference TRBV7-3 and TRBJ2-3, is as follows: GAGVSQTPSNKVTEKGKYVELRCDPISGHTALYWYRQSLGQGPEFLIYFQGTGAADDSGLPNDRFFAVRPEGSVSTLKIQRTERGDSAVYLCASSPLAGGSTDTQYFGPGTRLTVL.

This clonotype was seen many times. The chain couples TRBV7-9 to TRBJ1-3; D may be TRBD1 (6 bases). Trimming pared 1 base from V and 3 bases from J, leaving 7 bases between. Germline V gives CDR1 SEHNR, CDR2 FQNEAQ (reference sequence). This CDR3 comprises 14 residues. CDR3 sequence: CASSLGTVGNTIYF. CDR3 in DNA: TGTGCCAGCAGCTTAGGGACAGTTGGAAACACCATATATTTT.

This chain joins TRBV6-5 and TRBJ1-1, with a possible D match to TRBD1 (6 bases). This CDR3 is 14 amino acids long. V lost 5 bases, J lost 4 bases, and 14 bases lay in between. Germline assignment: CDR1 MNHEY and CDR2 SVGAGI. For the CDR3, the DNA is TGTGCCAGCAGTAACTACAGGGAGGGCACTGAAGCTTTCTTT. This codes for CASSNYREGTEAFF.

This clonotype has a handful of counts. J is TRBJ2-7 and V is TRBV3-1; D is possibly TRBD2 (7 bases). With 0 bases removed from V and 0 bases from J, the gap between germline ends came to 12 bases. CDR1 LGHDT and CDR2 YNNKEL come from the germline V gene (reference sequence). The CDR3 consists of 16 residues. CDR3 amino acids: CASSQDSGGFSYEQYF. The CDR3 coding sequence is TGTGCCAGCAGCCAAGATTCGGGGGGCTTCTCCTACGAGCAGTACTTC.

The V gene is TRBV11-1, the J gene TRBJ2-1; D is uncertain. CDR1 is SGHAT, CDR2 FQDESV, per germline (reference sequence). V was shortened by 0 bases and J by 0 bases, with 15 bases between the two germline ends. The CDR3 is 18 residues long. As DNA, the CDR3 is TGTGCCAGCAGCTTAGCAGACCTCGGCCGCCGCTCCTACAATGAGCAGTTCTTC. It translates to CASSLADLGRRSYNEQFF.

This chain joins TRBV21-1 and TRBJ2-2; TRBD2, as called in the table, went unchecked against the DNA. TRBV21-1 is deemed a pseudogene. The CDR3 has 16 amino acids. The CDR3 loop is CASSRRPRRFVGELFF. The CDR3 DNA follows: TGTGCCAGCAGCCGAAGGCCCCGAAGATTCGTCGGGGAGCTGTTTTTT.

This clonotype showed up many times. The chain links TRBV7-2 to TRBJ2-1, with 8 bases matching TRBD1. Germline CDR1 reads SGHTA; CDR2 reads FQGNSA. The CDR3 totals 15 residues. V shed 5 bases and J 9 bases; nucleotides not matched to a gene: 12. CDR3 region: CASSHSPGQGGEQFF. In DNA form, the CDR3 reads TGTGCCAGCAGCCATTCACCCGGACAGGGCGGTGAGCAGTTCTTC.

This clonotype was picked up a small number of times. The J gene is TRBJ2-2, the V gene TRBV29-1, with D possibly matching TRBD1 (6 bases). The CDR3 spans 15 residues. Germline assignment: CDR1 SQVTM and CDR2 ANQGSEA. V was pared by 7 bases and J by 0 bases, with 15 bases between. The CDR3 protein is CSAMWTVANTGELFF. The CDR3 coding sequence is TGCAGCGCAATGTGGACAGTCGCGAACACCGGGGAGCTGTTTTTT.

The table lists this clonotype with a few counts. The V gene is TRBV24-1, the J gene TRBJ2-7; D remains ambiguous. CDR3 length: 13 residues. Per the germline V gene, CDR1 is KGHDR and CDR2 is SFDVKD. Trimming cost V 2 bases and J 7 bases, with 11 bases left between them. The DNA of the CDR3 is TGTGCCACCAGTGATTGGACCCGAGTGGAGCAGTACTTC. This encodes CATSDWTRVEQYF.

This clonotype was counted at least ten times. The gene calls are TRBV20-1 and TRBJ2-1; either TRBD1 or TRBD2 may supply D (6 bases each). With 1 base removed from V and 4 bases from J, the gap between germline ends came to 20 bases. CDR3 length: 17 amino acids. Germline V gene sequence: CDR1 DFQATT, CDR2 SNEGSKA (reference sequence). The DNA for the CDR3 is TGCAGTGCTAGAGGGCTTTCGGAGGGGGTCCTATACAATGAGCAGTTCTTC. It encodes CSARGLSEGVLYNEQFF.

This clonotype was counted a few times. This rearrangement joins TRBV27 to TRBJ2-7; TRBD1 is a possible D gene (5 bases). V lost 0 bases to trimming and J lost 3 bases, with 6 bases between them. Germline V lookup: CDR1 MNHEY, CDR2 SMNVEV (reference sequence). The CDR3 has 13 residues. The CDR3 sequence is CASSLSGHYEQYF. The CDR3 nucleotides read TGTGCCAGCAGTTTATCGGGGCACTACGAGCAGTACTTC.

The chain has TRBV5-1 and TRBJ2-1; no firm D call. V lost 0 bases and J lost 4, with 11 bases in between. The CDR3 has 15 residues. Germline V gives CDR1 SGHRS, CDR2 YFSETQ. CDR3 residues: CASSLGGSQYNEQFF. The CDR3 nucleotides are TGCGCCAGCAGCTTGGGTGGCAGCCAGTACAATGAGCAGTTCTTC.

V and J are TRBV27 and TRBJ2-1, with D maybe TRBD2 (6 bases). CDR3 length: 17 amino acids. From germline, CDR1 is MNHEY and CDR2 SMNVEV (reference sequence). V was cut by 3 bases and J by 16 bases, with 31 bases left in between. CDR3 in amino acids: CASSFLGGTSSWARLFF. In DNA form, the CDR3 reads TGTGCCAGCAGTTTTCTCGGCGGGACCAGCAGCTGGGCTAGACTATTCTTC.

The V gene is TRBV25-1, the J gene TRBJ1-3; D gene uncertain. Trimming removed 5 bases at V and 5 bases at J, with 7 bases between. The germline CDR1 and CDR2 sequences are MGHDK and SYGVNS. The CDR3 extends over 12 amino acids. The CDR3 coding sequence is TGTGCCAGCAGTCCCGGCCGAAACACCATATATTTT. The encoded protein is CASSPGRNTIYF.

This clonotype was detected only a few times. This chain links TRBV5-1 with TRBJ2-1; TRBD1 matches at 9 bases. CDR1 is SGHRS, CDR2 YFSETQ, per germline. This CDR3 contains 15 residues. V lost 4 bases, J lost 4 bases, and 6 bases stayed unmatched. CDR3 in amino acids: CASSGGTGRYNEQFF. The CDR3 bases are TGCGCCAGCAGCGGGGGGACAGGGCGGTACAATGAGCAGTTCTTC.

In this sample, this clonotype turned up a few times. V and J are TRBV5-1 and TRBJ2-7; no firm D call. Germline CDR1 SGHRS, CDR2 YFSETQ. The CDR3 has 14 residues. Trimming removed 4 bases at V and 5 bases at J, with 16 bases between. CDR3 DNA: TGCGCCAGCAGCCCGGACCAAATTAGCCACGAGCAGTACTTC. Translated: CASSPDQISHEQYF.

Turning to this clonotype: This clone may be a read error of a much larger clone one base away. The chain joins TRBV4-3 to TRBJ2-2; TRBD1 is a possible D gene (6 bases). The CDR3 has 16 residues. Looked up from germline, CDR1 is LGHNA and CDR2 is YSLEER. CDR3 loop: CVSSQDQWQGFGELFF. The CDR3 DNA reads as TGCGTCAGCAGCCAAGATCAATGGCAGGGGTTCGGGGAGCTGTTTTTT.

The chain joins TRBV7-9 to TRBJ2-7; D may be TRBD1 (5 bases). Trimming removed 7 bases from V and 4 bases from J, with 14 bases in between. This CDR3 is built from 13 residues. Germline CDR1 SEHNR, CDR2 FQNEAQ (reference sequence). The CDR3 spells CASTSGIGYEQYF. The CDR3 DNA reads as TGTGCCAGCACCTCAGGGATCGGGTACGAGCAGTACTTC.

There are many counts of this clonotype. CDR3 bases: TGTGCCAGCAGTTTAGCTGACAGGGAGTTCTTTTATGGCTACACCTTC. Amino acid sequence: CASSLADREFFYGYTF. J is TRBJ1-2 and V is TRBV12-3 or TRBV12-4; TRBD1 matches at 7 bases. V shed 0 bases, J shed 5 bases, and the junction held 9 bases outside the gene matches. The CDR3 spans 16 residues.

This clonotype showed up many times. V usage is TRBV29-1 and J usage is TRBJ2-3; D perhaps matches TRBD2 (5 bases). This CDR3 region has 14 residues. Germline CDR1 is SQVTM and CDR2 is ANQGSEA. The V and J ends lost 8 bases and 1 base respectively, with 16 bases between them. In DNA, the CDR3 is TGCAGCACACTAGTTCGGGTCGGCACAGATACGCAGTATTTT. Residues: CSTLVRVGTDTQYF.

The chain couples TRBV7-2 to TRBJ1-6, with TRBD1 matching 8 bases. The CDR3 length is 15 residues. J was trimmed by 8 bases and V by 1 base; bases with no gene match: 4. Germline V lookup: CDR1 SGHTA, CDR2 FQGNSA. CDR3 in amino acids: CASSLDQGAYSPLHF. DNA for the CDR3: TGTGCCAGCAGCTTAGACCAGGGGGCGTATTCACCCCTCCACTTT.

This clonotype occurred many times. J is TRBJ2-3 and V is TRBV12-3 or TRBV12-4; TRBD1 or TRBD2 may be the D gene (6 bases each). CDR3 size: 16 residues. V lost 6 bases and J lost 3, with 19 bases in between. In DNA form, the CDR3 reads TGTGCCAGCAGCCTAGGGGGACTTCGGACTACAGATACGCAGTATTTT. Amino acid sequence: CASSLGGLRTTDTQYF.